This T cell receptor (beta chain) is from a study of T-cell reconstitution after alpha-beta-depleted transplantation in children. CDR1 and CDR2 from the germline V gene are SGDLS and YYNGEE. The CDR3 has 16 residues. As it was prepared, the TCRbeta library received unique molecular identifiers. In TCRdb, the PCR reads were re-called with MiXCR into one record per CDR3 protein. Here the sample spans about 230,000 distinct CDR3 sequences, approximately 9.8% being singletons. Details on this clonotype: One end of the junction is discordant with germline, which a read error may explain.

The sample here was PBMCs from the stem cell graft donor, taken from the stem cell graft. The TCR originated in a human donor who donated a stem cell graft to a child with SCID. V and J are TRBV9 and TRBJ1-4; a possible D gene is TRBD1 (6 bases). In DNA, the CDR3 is TGTGTCAGCAGCGTATGGCCCGGGGGCTTTAATGAAAAACTGTTTTTT. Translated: CVSSVWPGGFNEKLFF.